These T cell receptor beta chains were read from a single sample in a study of cytomegalovirus exposure and HLA in healthy donors. Data came from immunoSEQ multiplex PCR; TCRdb stores just in-frame clones and leaves some out. The repertoire holds 90,000 to 150,000 clones, with 75% as singletons. The sample was PBMCs. The receptors stem from a woman aged 40 to 50 in good health and CMV-seropositive. Each CDR3 is given with its conserved first and last residue. Each record gives: J gene, V gene, clone size, D gene, CDR3 DNA, CDR3 protein. D genes are given only for firm matches. The size field is filled for only some rows; it gives once, few, many or a size class.

J gene: TRBJ2-5; V gene: TRBV7-2; clone size: -; D gene: -; CDR3 DNA: TGTGCCAGCAGCTTATTTGGACTCCACTTCCAAGAGACCCAGTACTTC; CDR3 protein: CASSLFGLHFQETQYF
J gene: TRBJ2-6; V gene: TRBV9; clone size: once; D gene: -; CDR3 DNA: TGTGCCAGCAGCGTAGAAGTTCAGGTCTCTGGGGCCAACGTCCTGACTTTC; CDR3 protein: CASSVEVQVSGANVLTF
J gene: TRBJ1-2; V gene: TRBV27; clone size: few; D gene: TRBD1; CDR3 DNA: TGTGCCAGCAGTTCCAAGCCTCCAACTCTACAGGGGGCGATGGGCTACACCTTC; CDR3 protein: CASSSKPPTLQGAMGYTF
J gene: TRBJ2-7; V gene: TRBV7-9; clone size: -; D gene: TRBD1; CDR3 DNA: TGTGCCAGCAGCTCTGACAGGGGAAGGGAGCAGTACTTC; CDR3 protein: CASSSDRGREQYF
J gene: TRBJ1-2; V gene: TRBV6-1; clone size: -; D gene: TRBD1; CDR3 DNA: TGTGCCAGCAGTGAAGCCGGGACAGGGTTCTATGGCTACACCTTC; CDR3 protein: CASSEAGTGFYGYTF
J gene: TRBJ1-2; V gene: TRBV27; clone size: -; D gene: -; CDR3 DNA: TGTGCCAGCAGTTTGACAGAGAACTATGGCTACACCTTC; CDR3 protein: CASSLTENYGYTF
J gene: TRBJ2-7; V gene: TRBV29-1; clone size: few; D gene: -; CDR3 DNA: TGCAGCGTTCTCCCCCCCCAAACAGGGTCCCGCGAGCAGTACTTC; CDR3 protein: CSVLPPQTGSREQYF
J gene: TRBJ2-3; V gene: TRBV7-2; clone size: few; D gene: TRBD2; CDR3 DNA: TGTGCCAGCAGCTTAGGGCTAGCGGGGCTAGGTGATACGCAGTATTTT; CDR3 protein: CASSLGLAGLGDTQYF
J gene: TRBJ1-5; V gene: TRBV5-1; clone size: few; D gene: TRBD1; CDR3 DNA: TGCGCCAGCAGCTCCCAGGGGGATCAGCCCCAGCATTTT; CDR3 protein: CASSSQGDQPQHF
J gene: TRBJ2-7; V gene: TRBV19; clone size: once; D gene: TRBD1; CDR3 DNA: TGTGCCAGTAGCCGGGACAGGGCAATCGACGAGCAGTACTTC; CDR3 protein: CASSRDRAIDEQYF
J gene: TRBJ2-1; V gene: TRBV7-3; clone size: -; D gene: TRBD1; CDR3 DNA: TGTGCCAGCACCCCGGGACAGGGTTACAATGAGCAGTTCTTC; CDR3 protein: CASTPGQGYNEQFF
J gene: TRBJ2-1; V gene: TRBV5-4; clone size: few; D gene: TRBD1; CDR3 DNA: TGTGCCAGCAGCCCGGACAGGGGGCGAGAGCAGTTCTTC; CDR3 protein: CASSPDRGREQFF
J gene: TRBJ2-1; V gene: TRBV5-6; clone size: -; D gene: TRBD2; CDR3 DNA: TGTGCCAGCAGCTGGGGGGGTGAGCAGTTCTTC; CDR3 protein: CASSWGGEQFF
J gene: TRBJ2-1; V gene: TRBV5-4; clone size: -; D gene: -; CDR3 DNA: TGTGCCAGCAGCTCCATAGCGAGGCAGGAGTTCTTC; CDR3 protein: CASSSIARQEFF
J gene: TRBJ2-3; V gene: TRBV2; clone size: few; D gene: TRBD1; CDR3 DNA: TGTGCCAGCACCCCGGGACAGGCCCCAGATACGCAGTATTTT; CDR3 protein: CASTPGQAPDTQYF
J gene: TRBJ2-7; V gene: TRBV28; clone size: -; D gene: TRBD1; CDR3 DNA: TGTGCCAGCAGTCCCGGGACAGAGACCCACGAGCAGTACTTC; CDR3 protein: CASSPGTETHEQYF
J gene: TRBJ1-1; V gene: TRBV7-8; clone size: once; D gene: -; CDR3 DNA: TGTGCCAGCAGCTTAGGGGCTCGGAACACTGAAGCTTTCTTT; CDR3 protein: CASSLGARNTEAFF
J gene: TRBJ2-5; V gene: TRBV11-2; clone size: -; D gene: -; CDR3 DNA: TGTGCCAGCAGCAATCAGTGGACGGGATTGACCCAGTACTTC; CDR3 protein: CASSNQWTGLTQYF
J gene: TRBJ2-7; V gene: TRBV5-4; clone size: -; D gene: -; CDR3 DNA: TGTGCCAGCAGCGGGCCCCCGGCCCACTACGAGCAGTACTTC; CDR3 protein: CASSGPPAHYEQYF
J gene: TRBJ1-2; V gene: TRBV4-2; clone size: -; D gene: -; CDR3 DNA: TGTGCCAGCAGCCAAGAGGGGGGGGCTATGAATGGCTACACCTTC; CDR3 protein: CASSQEGGAMNGYTF
J gene: TRBJ1-1; V gene: TRBV7-2; clone size: -; D gene: -; CDR3 DNA: TGTGCCAGCAGCTTAGCGGCCAGGGGGAACACTGAAGCTTTCTTT; CDR3 protein: CASSLAARGNTEAFF
J gene: TRBJ1-1; V gene: TRBV6-4; clone size: -; D gene: -; CDR3 DNA: TGTGCCAGCAGTGATATAGGCCAGGGAAGAACTGAAGCTTTCTTT; CDR3 protein: CASSDIGQGRTEAFF
J gene: TRBJ2-5; V gene: TRBV2; clone size: -; D gene: TRBD1; CDR3 DNA: TGTGCCAGCAGTCCCCGGGACAGGGGGGAGACCCAGTACTTC; CDR3 protein: CASSPRDRGETQYF
J gene: TRBJ2-1; V gene: TRBV19; clone size: -; D gene: TRBD2; CDR3 DNA: TGTGCCAGTAACGTCCGGCGGGAGACGGGTGAGCAGTTCTTC; CDR3 protein: CASNVRRETGEQFF
J gene: TRBJ1-5; V gene: TRBV4-3; clone size: -; D gene: TRBD1; CDR3 DNA: TGCGCCAGCAGCCAAGGTAGGGGGCCGGGGCAGCCCCAGCATTTT; CDR3 protein: CASSQGRGPGQPQHF
J gene: TRBJ2-5; V gene: TRBV18; clone size: once; D gene: -; CDR3 DNA: TGTGCCAGCTCACTATCCCCGGGGAACCAAGAGACCCAGTACTTC; CDR3 protein: CASSLSPGNQETQYF
J gene: TRBJ2-1; V gene: TRBV7-6; clone size: -; D gene: TRBD2; CDR3 DNA: TGTGCCAGCAGCTTAACGATCGCGACTAGCGGGAGATACAATGAGCAGTTCTTC; CDR3 protein: CASSLTIATSGRYNEQFF
J gene: TRBJ2-1; V gene: TRBV6-5; clone size: -; D gene: TRBD2; CDR3 DNA: TGTGCCAGCAGCAAGGGACTAGCGGGGGGGTGGCAGTTCTTC; CDR3 protein: CASSKGLAGGWQFF
J gene: TRBJ1-2; V gene: TRBV27; clone size: -; D gene: TRBD1; CDR3 DNA: TGTGCCAGCAGTTTATCTAACAGGGGCGGGACAGGCTACACCTTC; CDR3 protein: CASSLSNRGGTGYTF
J gene: TRBJ2-1; V gene: TRBV7-7; clone size: few; D gene: -; CDR3 DNA: TGTGCCAGCAGCCCCGACCGCGGCAATGAGCAGTTCTTC; CDR3 protein: CASSPDRGNEQFF
J gene: TRBJ1-1; V gene: TRBV5-5; clone size: few; D gene: -; CDR3 DNA: TGTGCCAGCAGCCCGCCCAGGGCCACTGAAGCTTTCTTT; CDR3 protein: CASSPPRATEAFF
J gene: TRBJ1-5; V gene: TRBV7-9; clone size: -; D gene: -; CDR3 DNA: TGTTCCAGCAGCTTAGCCAGGCAGCCCCAGCATTTT; CDR3 protein: CSSSLARQPQHF
J gene: TRBJ2-2; V gene: TRBV6-5; clone size: -; D gene: TRBD2; CDR3 DNA: TGTGCCAGCAGTTTGACTAGCGGGAAAACCGGGGAGCTGTTTTTT; CDR3 protein: CASSLTSGKTGELFF
J gene: TRBJ1-5; V gene: TRBV7-2; clone size: -; D gene: TRBD1; CDR3 DNA: TGTGCCAGCAGCTCGGACAGGCATCAGCCCCAGCATTTT; CDR3 protein: CASSSDRHQPQHF
J gene: TRBJ1-2; V gene: TRBV7-9; clone size: -; D gene: TRBD1; CDR3 DNA: TGTGCCAGCAGTACCGGGACAGTCGGCTACACCTTC; CDR3 protein: CASSTGTVGYTF
J gene: TRBJ2-5; V gene: TRBV19; clone size: -; D gene: TRBD1; CDR3 DNA: TGTGCCAGTAGTACGCGACAGGGGGCTTTAGAGACCCAGTACTTC; CDR3 protein: CASSTRQGALETQYF
J gene: TRBJ2-7; V gene: TRBV6-5; clone size: few; D gene: -; CDR3 DNA: TGTGCCAGCAGTTACTCGATTCGGGGGTCCGAGCAGTACTTC; CDR3 protein: CASSYSIRGSEQYF
J gene: TRBJ2-7; V gene: TRBV5-4; clone size: -; D gene: -; CDR3 DNA: TGTGCCAGCAGCTCAGGCTCAGGGCCCCTGGGCGAGCAGTACTTC; CDR3 protein: CASSSGSGPLGEQYF
J gene: TRBJ2-2; V gene: TRBV11-3; clone size: -; D gene: -; CDR3 DNA: TGTGCCAGCAGCCGCCGGGTGGGGAACACCGGGGAGCTGTTTTTT; CDR3 protein: CASSRRVGNTGELFF
J gene: TRBJ2-7; V gene: TRBV5-1; clone size: -; D gene: -; CDR3 DNA: TGCGCCAGCAGCTTGGGCGGAGGCCCCGGGTCCTACGAGCAGTACTTC; CDR3 protein: CASSLGGGPGSYEQYF
J gene: TRBJ1-1; V gene: TRBV5-1; clone size: -; D gene: -; CDR3 DNA: TGCGCCAGCAGCTTGGCTGGCTGGAACACTGAAGCTTTCTTT; CDR3 protein: CASSLAGWNTEAFF
J gene: TRBJ2-3; V gene: TRBV7-3; clone size: -; D gene: -; CDR3 DNA: TGTGCCAGCAGCAGCGTTGGAGGCACAGATACGCAGTATTTT; CDR3 protein: CASSSVGGTDTQYF
J gene: TRBJ1-1; V gene: TRBV9; clone size: few; D gene: -; CDR3 DNA: TGTGCCAGCAGCGCCCCACCCGAGGGAGTGAACACTGAAGCTTTCTTT; CDR3 protein: CASSAPPEGVNTEAFF
J gene: TRBJ2-1; V gene: TRBV15; clone size: -; D gene: -; CDR3 DNA: TGTGCCACCAGTCCGCGGAGCTCCTACAATGAGCAGTTCTTC; CDR3 protein: CATSPRSSYNEQFF
J gene: TRBJ2-1; V gene: TRBV4-3; clone size: few; D gene: -; CDR3 DNA: TGCGCCAGCAGCCGGGGGACGGCGGGGGCCAATGAGCAGTTCTTC; CDR3 protein: CASSRGTAGANEQFF
J gene: TRBJ2-1; V gene: TRBV10-3; clone size: -; D gene: TRBD2; CDR3 DNA: TGTGCCATCGCGAGTACTAGCGGGGGCAATGAGCAGTTCTTC; CDR3 protein: CAIASTSGGNEQFF
J gene: TRBJ1-2; V gene: TRBV27; clone size: -; D gene: -; CDR3 DNA: TGTGCCAGCAGTTTTGCGGCAGGGTCGGGTGGCTACACCTTC; CDR3 protein: CASSFAAGSGGYTF
J gene: TRBJ1-1; V gene: TRBV7-6; clone size: few; D gene: TRBD1; CDR3 DNA: TGTGCCAGCAGCGTCCGGACAGGGGGCGACAACACTGAAGCTTTCTTT; CDR3 protein: CASSVRTGGDNTEAFF
J gene: TRBJ2-7; V gene: TRBV6-7; clone size: -; D gene: TRBD2; CDR3 DNA: TGTGCCAGCAGTTACCTAGGGCTAGCGGACTACGAGCAGTACTTC; CDR3 protein: CASSYLGLADYEQYF
J gene: TRBJ1-4; V gene: TRBV4-2; clone size: -; D gene: TRBD1; CDR3 DNA: TGTGCCAGCAGTCCGGTTGGGACAGGGGATGAAAAACTGTTTTTT; CDR3 protein: CASSPVGTGDEKLFF
J gene: TRBJ2-1; V gene: TRBV27; clone size: few; D gene: TRBD2; CDR3 DNA: TGTGCCAGCACCGATCAAGCGGGAGGGCCCCACAATGAGCAGTTCTTC; CDR3 protein: CASTDQAGGPHNEQFF
J gene: TRBJ1-2; V gene: TRBV7-2; clone size: few; D gene: -; CDR3 DNA: TGTGCCAGCAGCCCCAGGGGAGAGGGGAACTATGGCTACACCTTC; CDR3 protein: CASSPRGEGNYGYTF
J gene: TRBJ1-1; V gene: TRBV7-9; clone size: -; D gene: TRBD1; CDR3 DNA: TGTGCCAGCAGCAAGGACAGGCAAACTGAAGCTTTCTTT; CDR3 protein: CASSKDRQTEAFF